This entry is about one T cell receptor (beta chain). Its antigen is unknown. There are no base qualities to consult, and no much larger clone falls within one base. A patient counted as having stable Graves' hyperthyroidism if no progression to ophthalmopathy occurred over 18 months of follow-up. Hyperthyroidism patients were newly diagnosed, with disease duration under 2 months, and aged 18 to 65 years. Any patient with an uncontrolled infection, another autoimmune disease, pregnancy or lactation was excluded. Diagnoses relied on clinical symptoms, serum thyroxine and TRAb, thyroid ultrasound and orbital computed tomography. PBMCs were isolated from 7.5 to 10 ml of fresh peripheral blood by Ficoll-Paque density gradient centrifugation. Total RNA was extracted using Trizol reagent, and RNA quality was assessed on an Agilent 2100 Bioanalyzer. The CDR3 spans 15 residues, from the cysteine through the phenylalanine. Only the CDR3 portion is preserved as DNA: 45 bases, with reading frame beginning at the first base. CDR1 is given as LNHDA and CDR2 as SQIVND, both from the germline V gene (reference sequence). Relative to germline, V is missing 4 bases and J is missing 4 bases, with 10 bases of the junction outside any gene match.

The data derive from a study of T cells in Graves' hyperthyroidism and ophthalmopathy (dated 2019 in TCRdb). Background on the whole study: Peripheral blood samples were taken at the time of initial diagnosis, prior to any treatment. To identify distinguishing TCR V-J signatures, a discovery cohort of roughly 100 patients was used, comprising 40 to 45 with Graves' ophthalmopathy and some 60 with stable Graves' hyperthyroidism. Prospective prediction of ophthalmopathy was tested in an independent validation cohort consisting of fewer than 20 hyperthyroidism patients and approximately 16 patients who later progressed to ophthalmopathy. The roughly 100 discovery patients were randomly divided into training and test sets at a 7:3 ratio. In roughly six Graves' hyperthyroidism patients, the study also compared T-cell repertoires from thyroid tissue with T-cell repertoires from blood. Following sampling, methimazole starting at 30 mg daily was given to hyperthyroidism patients, and high-dose intravenous methylprednisolone was given to ophthalmopathy patients. The paper describes TCR Vbeta CDR3 sequencing of 135 peripheral blood samples, made up of roughly 45 ophthalmopathy patients, some 76 hyperthyroidism patients and 17 progressor patients.

The TCR beta CDR3 regions were amplified from RNA transcripts. A first-round RT-PCR of the TCR CDR3 used the HTBI primer set with the Qiagen OneStep RT-PCR kit. A second multiplex PCR round built the libraries, followed by size selection and purification. Paired-end sequencing of the libraries was performed with 100 bp reads on an Illumina HiSeq2000. The study's own analysis went as follows. SOAPnuke was used to process the raw data, with reads discarded if the reads contained adapters or uncalled bases, had a mean Phred below 15, or lacked an exact constant-primer or identifier match. High-quality paired reads were merged using COPE v1.2.5, and each unique nucleotide sequence was defined as a clonotype. Clonotypes were aligned to IMGT TRBV, TRBD and TRBJ reference segments using MiTCR v1.1. Only V-J combinations with frequency above 0.0001, covering about 99% of repertoires, were analysed. A TCS score was defined as the ratio of F50 (clonal expansion) to E x V (chaos), with BLOSUM62-based TCRdist applied between CDR3 peptides within each V-J. Welch's t-statistics and random forest reduced around 520 V-J features to fewer than 15, which were used in a naive Bayes classifier (R e1071). TCRdb reran the public reads through fastp at Q25 and MiXCR, keeping productive beta chains. Rows with one shared CDR3 protein collapse into an entry with the most common genes and DNA. The V and J calls follow TCRdb's processing rather than the paper's. Within this sample are approximately 610,000 distinct CDR3 sequences, with 16% of them counted one time only. The ten largest clones capture more than 15% of the sample.

Broad study findings and their caveats: Sample size was not statistically predetermined, and investigators were not blinded to group allocation. Most expanded thyroid clonotypes (frequency above 0.001) were also detected in blood, suggesting blood repertoires may reflect thyroid immune responses. Ophthalmopathy was separated from stable hyperthyroidism by a 13 V-J signature model, with roughly 88% sensitivity and about 84% specificity obtained in cross-validation and 80%/75% obtained in testing. In validation, the model predicted progression to ophthalmopathy with over 65% sensitivity and around 72% specificity, a median of around six months before onset.

Sequencing was performed on blood. The TCR originated in a woman under 30 with Graves' hyperthyroidism. The chain is assembled from TRBV19 and TRBJ2-7, and TRBD1 matches 7 of the central bases. The CDR3 region has the sequence CASSTPQGDGYEQYF. The nucleotides read TGTGCCAGTAGTACCCCGCAGGGGGATGGTTACGAGCAGTACTTC. With the rest looked up from the reference TRBV19 and TRBJ2-7 genes rather than sequenced, the full variable domain is DGGITQSPKYLFRKEGQNVTLSCEQNLNHDAMYWYRQDPGQGLRLIYYSQIVNDFQKGDIAEGYSVSREKKESFPLTVTSAQKNPTAFYLCASSTPQGDGYEQYFGPGTRLTVT.